In this sample, the clone carrying this TCR beta chain turned up a few times. Its antigen remains unknown. Investigators reverse transcribed all isolated RNA, so they sequenced expressed TCRB transcripts. Assay used: immunoSEQ multiplex PCR; TCRdb lists only in-frame clones, some missing. The sample records hundreds of thousands of clones, around an eighth being singletons. The sample belongs to a study of beta chain features in type 1 diabetes. Study in general: Patient and healthy donor groups were alike in age, gender and cell yields. General study points: The study found fewer insertions and more deletions at VDJ junctions in type 1 diabetes patients. Significant though moderate, a shortening of TCRB CDR3s appeared in all four CD4+ subsets of Type 1 diabetes patients.

Stem cell-like memory, regulatory, central memory and naive CD4+ cells were sorted via CD45RO/CCR7/CD25/CD127/CD95/CD27. Looked up from germline, CDR1 is WSHSY and CDR2 is SAAADI. V shed 8 bases and J 1 base; nucleotides not matched to a gene: 2. The CDR3 consists of 14 residues. The chain couples TRBV10-2 to TRBJ2-3; 11 bases are a match to TRBD2. This clonotype was sampled from a man aged 18 to 30 with type 1 diabetes. Sequencing input: naive CD4+ T cells from blood. The CDR3 DNA follows: TGCGCCAGCGGGACTAGCGGCCGCACAGATACGCAGTATTTT. Amino acids: CASGTSGRTDTQYF.